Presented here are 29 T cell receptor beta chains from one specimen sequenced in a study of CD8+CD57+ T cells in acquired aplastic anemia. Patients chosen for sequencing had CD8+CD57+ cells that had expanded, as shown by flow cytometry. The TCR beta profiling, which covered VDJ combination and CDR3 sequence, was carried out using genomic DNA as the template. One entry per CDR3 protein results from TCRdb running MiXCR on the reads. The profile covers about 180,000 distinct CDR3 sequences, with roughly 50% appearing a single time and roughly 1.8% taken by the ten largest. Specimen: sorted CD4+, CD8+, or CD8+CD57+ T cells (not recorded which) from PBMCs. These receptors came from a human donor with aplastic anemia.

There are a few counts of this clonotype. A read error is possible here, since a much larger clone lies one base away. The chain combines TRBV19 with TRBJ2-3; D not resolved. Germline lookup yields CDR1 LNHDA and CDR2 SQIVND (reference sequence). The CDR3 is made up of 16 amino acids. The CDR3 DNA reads TGTGCCAGTAGTAGAAAGACCCACTACAGCACAGATGCGCAGTATTTT. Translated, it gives CASSRKTHYSTDAQYF.

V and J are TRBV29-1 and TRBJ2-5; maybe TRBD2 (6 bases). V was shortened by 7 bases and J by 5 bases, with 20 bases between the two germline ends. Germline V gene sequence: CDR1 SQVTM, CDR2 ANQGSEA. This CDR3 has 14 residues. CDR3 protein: CSASSQTRRETQYF. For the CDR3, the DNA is TGCAGCGCTTCCTCCCAGACTAGACGGGAGACCCAGTACTTC.

CDR3 DNA: TGTGCCAGTACCGGGACAGGGGGAAACTATGGCTACACCTTC. This codes for CASTGTGGNYGYTF. V gene TRBV19 combines with J gene TRBJ1-2; the match to TRBD1 covers 11 bases. Germline loops: CDR1 LNHDA, CDR2 SQIVND (reference sequence). The length of the CDR3 is 14 residues. Losses at the gene ends were 7 bases for V and 2 bases for J; bases not matched to a gene: 3.

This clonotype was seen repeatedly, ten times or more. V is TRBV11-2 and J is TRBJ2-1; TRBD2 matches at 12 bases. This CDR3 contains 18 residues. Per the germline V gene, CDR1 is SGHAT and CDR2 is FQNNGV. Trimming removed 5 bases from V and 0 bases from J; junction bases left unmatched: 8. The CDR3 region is CASSPTRTSGVSYNEQFF. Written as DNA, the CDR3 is TGTGCCAGCAGCCCGACTAGGACTAGCGGGGTCTCCTACAATGAGCAGTTCTTC.

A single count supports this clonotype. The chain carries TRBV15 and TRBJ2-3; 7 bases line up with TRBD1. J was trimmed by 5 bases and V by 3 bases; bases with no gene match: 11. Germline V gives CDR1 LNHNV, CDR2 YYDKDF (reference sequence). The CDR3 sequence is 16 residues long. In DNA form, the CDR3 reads TGTGCCACCAGCAGCTTAAGAGGGGGCGCGGTAGATACGCAGTATTTT. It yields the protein CATSSLRGGAVDTQYF. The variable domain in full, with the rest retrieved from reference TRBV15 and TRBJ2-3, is DAMVIQNPRYQVTQFGKPVTLSCSQTLNHNVMYWYQQKSSQAPKLLFHYYDKDFNNEADTPDNFQSRRPNTSFCFLDIRSPGLGDTAMYLCATSSLRGGAVDTQYFGPGTRLTVL.

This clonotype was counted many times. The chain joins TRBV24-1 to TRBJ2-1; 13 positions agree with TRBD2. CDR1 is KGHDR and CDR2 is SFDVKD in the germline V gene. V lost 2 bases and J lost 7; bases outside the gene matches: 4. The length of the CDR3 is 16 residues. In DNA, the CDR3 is TGTGCCACCAGTGATTCAACTAGCGGGAGGGGGAATGAGCAGTTCTTC. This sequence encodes CATSDSTSGRGNEQFF.

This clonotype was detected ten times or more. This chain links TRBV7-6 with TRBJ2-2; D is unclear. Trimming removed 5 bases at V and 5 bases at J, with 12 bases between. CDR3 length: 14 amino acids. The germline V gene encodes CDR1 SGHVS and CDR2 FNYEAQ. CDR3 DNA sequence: TGTGCCAGCAGCCTGGGCCCCTCTACCGGGGAGCTGTTTTTT. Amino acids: CASSLGPSTGELFF.

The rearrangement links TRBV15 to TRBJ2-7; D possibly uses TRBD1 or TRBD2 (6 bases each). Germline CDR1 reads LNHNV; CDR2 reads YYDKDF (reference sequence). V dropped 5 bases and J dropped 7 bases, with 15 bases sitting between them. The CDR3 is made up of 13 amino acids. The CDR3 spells CATSLGGRKEQYF. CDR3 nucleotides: TGTGCCACCAGCCTAGGGGGGAGGAAAGAGCAGTACTTC.

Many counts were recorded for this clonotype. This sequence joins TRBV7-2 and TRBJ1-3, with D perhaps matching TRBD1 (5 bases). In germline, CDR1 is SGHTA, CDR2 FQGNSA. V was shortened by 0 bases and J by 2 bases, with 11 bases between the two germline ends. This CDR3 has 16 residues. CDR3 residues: CASSLAPGGTGNTIYF. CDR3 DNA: TGTGCCAGCAGCTTAGCCCCGGGGGGAACTGGAAACACCATATATTTT.

As DNA, the CDR3 is TGCAGTGCTAGGGCGGGGACAGGGAGGCACGAGCAGTACTTC. It specifies CSARAGTGRHEQYF. The V call is TRBV20-1, the J call TRBJ2-7; 9 nucleotides agree with TRBD1. The CDR3 runs to 14 residues. J lost 5 bases, V lost 3 bases, and 8 bases had no gene match. Germline lookup yields CDR1 DFQATT and CDR2 SNEGSKA (reference sequence).

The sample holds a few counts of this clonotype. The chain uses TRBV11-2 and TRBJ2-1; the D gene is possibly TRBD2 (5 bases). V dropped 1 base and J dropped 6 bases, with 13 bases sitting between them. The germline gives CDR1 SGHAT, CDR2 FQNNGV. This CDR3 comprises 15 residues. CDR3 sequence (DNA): TGTGCCAGCAGCTTAGGCTCTACCAGCGGCAATGAGCAGTTCTTC. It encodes CASSLGSTSGNEQFF.

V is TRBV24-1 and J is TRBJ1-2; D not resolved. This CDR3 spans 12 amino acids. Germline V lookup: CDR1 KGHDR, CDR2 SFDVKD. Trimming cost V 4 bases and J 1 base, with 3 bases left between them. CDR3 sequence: CATSENNYGYTF. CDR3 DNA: TGTGCCACCAGTGAGAATAACTATGGCTACACCTTC.

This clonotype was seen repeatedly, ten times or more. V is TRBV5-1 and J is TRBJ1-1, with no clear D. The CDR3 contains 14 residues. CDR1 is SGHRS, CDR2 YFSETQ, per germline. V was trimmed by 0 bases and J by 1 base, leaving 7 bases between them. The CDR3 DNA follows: TGCGCCAGCAGCTTGGAGGGCAGGAACACTGAAGCTTTCTTT. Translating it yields CASSLEGRNTEAFF.

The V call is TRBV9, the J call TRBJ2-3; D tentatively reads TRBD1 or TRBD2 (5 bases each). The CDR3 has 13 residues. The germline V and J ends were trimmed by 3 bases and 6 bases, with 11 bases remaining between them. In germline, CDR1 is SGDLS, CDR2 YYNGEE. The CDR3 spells CASSELGADTQYF. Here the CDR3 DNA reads TGTGCCAGCAGCGAGCTCGGGGCGGATACGCAGTATTTT.

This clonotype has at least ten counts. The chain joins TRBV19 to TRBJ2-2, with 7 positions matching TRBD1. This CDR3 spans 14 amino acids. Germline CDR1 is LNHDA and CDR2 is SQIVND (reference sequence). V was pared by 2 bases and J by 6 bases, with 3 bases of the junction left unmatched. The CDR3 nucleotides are TGTGCCAGTAGTATACTGCAGGGGGCCGGGGAGCTGTTTTTT. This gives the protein CASSILQGAGELFF.

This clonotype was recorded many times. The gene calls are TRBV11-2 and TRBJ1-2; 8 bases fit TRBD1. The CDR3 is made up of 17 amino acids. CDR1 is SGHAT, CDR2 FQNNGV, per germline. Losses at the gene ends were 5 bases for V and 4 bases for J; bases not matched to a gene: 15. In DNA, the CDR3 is TGTGCCAGCAGCCCCGGAACAGGGGGACTTCGGGGCTATGGCTACACCTTC. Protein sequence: CASSPGTGGLRGYGYTF.

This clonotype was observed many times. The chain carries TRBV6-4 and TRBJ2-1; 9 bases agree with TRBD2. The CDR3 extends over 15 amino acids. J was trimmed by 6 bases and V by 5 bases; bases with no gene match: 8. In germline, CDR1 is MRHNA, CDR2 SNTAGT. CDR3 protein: CASSNPGTSSNEQFF. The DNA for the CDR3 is TGTGCCAGCAGTAACCCCGGGACTAGCTCCAATGAGCAGTTCTTC.

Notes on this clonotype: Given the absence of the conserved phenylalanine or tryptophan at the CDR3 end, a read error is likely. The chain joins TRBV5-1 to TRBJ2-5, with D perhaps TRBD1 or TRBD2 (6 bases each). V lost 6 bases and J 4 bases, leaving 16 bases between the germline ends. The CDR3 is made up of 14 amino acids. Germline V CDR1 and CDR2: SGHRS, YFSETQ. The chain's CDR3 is CASNHVGGGETQYS. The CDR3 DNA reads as TGCGCCAGCAACCACGTAGGAGGGGGAGAGACCCAGTACTCC.

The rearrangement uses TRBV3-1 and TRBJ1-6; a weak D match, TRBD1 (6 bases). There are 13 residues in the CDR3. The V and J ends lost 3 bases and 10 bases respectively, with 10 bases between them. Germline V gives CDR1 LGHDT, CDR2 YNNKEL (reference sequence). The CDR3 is CASSQDSYSPLHF. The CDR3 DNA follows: TGTGCCAGCAGCCAGGACAGTTACTCACCCCTCCACTTT.

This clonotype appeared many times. The CDR3 nucleotides are TGTGCCAGCAGTTTTAAGACAGATTCAGTCCGTTACACCTTC. Its protein is CASSFKTDSVRYTF. The chain carries TRBV27 and TRBJ1-2; maybe TRBD1 (5 bases). Germline V gene data show CDR1 as MNHEY and CDR2 as SMNVEV (reference sequence). The V end was cut by 3 bases, the J end by 11 bases, with 19 bases between. The CDR3 consists of 14 residues.

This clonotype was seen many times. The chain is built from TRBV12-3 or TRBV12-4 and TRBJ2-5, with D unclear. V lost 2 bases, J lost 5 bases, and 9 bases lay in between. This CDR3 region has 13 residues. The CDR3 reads CASSLKSRETQYF. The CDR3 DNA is TGTGCCAGCAGTTTAAAATCGCGGGAGACCCAGTACTTC.

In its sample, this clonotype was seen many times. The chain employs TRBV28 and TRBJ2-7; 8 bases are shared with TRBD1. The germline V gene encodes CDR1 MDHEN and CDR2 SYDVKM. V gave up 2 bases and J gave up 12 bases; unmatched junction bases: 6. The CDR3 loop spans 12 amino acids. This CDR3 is CASSLARGPRYF. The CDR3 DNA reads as TGTGCCAGCAGTTTAGCCAGGGGGCCCAGGTACTTC.

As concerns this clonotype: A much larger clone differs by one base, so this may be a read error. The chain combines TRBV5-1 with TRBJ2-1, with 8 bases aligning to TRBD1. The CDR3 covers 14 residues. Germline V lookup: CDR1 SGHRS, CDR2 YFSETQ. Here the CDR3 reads CASSLRTGPDEQLF. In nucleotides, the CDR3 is TGCGCCAGCAGCTTACGGACAGGGCCCGATGAGCAGCTCTTC.

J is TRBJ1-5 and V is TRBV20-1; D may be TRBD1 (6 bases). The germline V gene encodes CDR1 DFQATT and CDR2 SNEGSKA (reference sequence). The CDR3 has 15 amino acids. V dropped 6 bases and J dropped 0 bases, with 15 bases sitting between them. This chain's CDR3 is CSAKRQVASNQPQHF. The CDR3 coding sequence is TGCAGTGCCAAACGACAGGTTGCTAGCAATCAGCCCCAGCATTTT.

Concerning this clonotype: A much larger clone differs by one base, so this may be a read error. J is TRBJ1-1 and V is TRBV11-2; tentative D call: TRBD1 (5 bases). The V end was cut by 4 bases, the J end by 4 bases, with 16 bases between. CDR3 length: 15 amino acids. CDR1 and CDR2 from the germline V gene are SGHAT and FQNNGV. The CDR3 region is CASSSARGLLTEAFF. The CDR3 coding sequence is TGTGCCAGCAGCTCGGCGAGGGGACTCCTCACTGAAGCTTTCTTT.

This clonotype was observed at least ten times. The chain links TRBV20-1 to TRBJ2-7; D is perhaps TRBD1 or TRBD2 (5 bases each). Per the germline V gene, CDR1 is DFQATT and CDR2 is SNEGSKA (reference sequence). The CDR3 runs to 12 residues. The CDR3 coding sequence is TGCAGCGTAAGGGGACCCTCCTACGAGCAGTACTTC. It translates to CSVRGPSYEQYF.

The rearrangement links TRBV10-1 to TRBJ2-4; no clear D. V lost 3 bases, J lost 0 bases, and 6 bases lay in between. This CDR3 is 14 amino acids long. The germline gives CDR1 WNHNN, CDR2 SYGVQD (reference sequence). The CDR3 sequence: CASSDGLAKNIQYF. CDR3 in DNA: TGCGCCAGCAGTGACGGATTAGCCAAAAACATTCAGTACTTC.

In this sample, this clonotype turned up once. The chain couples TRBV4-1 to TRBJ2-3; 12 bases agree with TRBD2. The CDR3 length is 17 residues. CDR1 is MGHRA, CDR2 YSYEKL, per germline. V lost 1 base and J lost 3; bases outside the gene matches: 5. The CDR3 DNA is TGCGCCAGCAGCCAAGTAGGACTAGCGGGGAGGACAGATACGCAGTATTTT. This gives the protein CASSQVGLAGRTDTQYF.

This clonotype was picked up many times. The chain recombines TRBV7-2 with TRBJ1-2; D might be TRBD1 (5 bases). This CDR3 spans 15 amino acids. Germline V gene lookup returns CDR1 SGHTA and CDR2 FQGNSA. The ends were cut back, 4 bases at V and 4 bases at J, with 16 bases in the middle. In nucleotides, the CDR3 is TGTGCCAGCAGCTCGTCGGGGGTTGGGTCCTATGGCTACACCTTC. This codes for CASSSSGVGSYGYTF.